The 23 T cell receptor beta chains below come from one sample, sequenced in a study of blood T cell repertoires in COVID-19. Clones were sequenced by immunoSEQ multiplex PCR, and TCRdb holds only the in-frame ones, with some missing. The sample carries 200,000 to 250,000 clones, roughly 80% recorded once. Material: peripheral blood. All receptors come from a woman aged 55 to 70 with acute or convalescent COVID-19.

This clone was detected many times. V is TRBV24-1 and J is TRBJ2-1, with 7 bases that match TRBD1. The CDR3 extends over 16 amino acids. J was trimmed by 9 bases and V by 4 bases; bases with no gene match: 14. CDR1 is KGHDR, CDR2 SFDVKD, per germline. The CDR3 sequence is CATSDLIQGSRGEQFF. The CDR3 nucleotides read TGTGCCACCAGTGACCTTATACAGGGGTCGAGGGGTGAGCAGTTCTTC.

The rearrangement links TRBV10-3 to TRBJ1-2; D uncertain. CDR3 size: 14 residues. The V gene lost 2 bases and the J gene lost 8 bases, with 15 bases spanning the gap. In germline, CDR1 is ENHRY, CDR2 SYGVKD. The DNA of the CDR3 is TGTGCCATCAGTGAGACACTGGAGTTAAAGGGCTACACCTTC. Amino acids: CAISETLELKGYTF.

The V gene is TRBV5-6, the J gene TRBJ1-1; no clear D. The V end lost 2 bases, the J end lost 4 bases, and 6 bases lay between the germline ends. CDR1 is SGHDT, CDR2 YYEEEE, per germline. This CDR3 region has 12 residues. DNA for the CDR3: TGTGCCAGCAGCTTTATGCGCACTGAAGCTTTCTTT. It codes for CASSFMRTEAFF.

The CDR3 reads CASRPGTGPLGEAFF. The CDR3 nucleotides read TGTGCCAGCAGACCCGGGACAGGCCCATTGGGTGAAGCTTTCTTT. V and J are TRBV28 and TRBJ1-1; 8 bases fit TRBD1. Trimming removed 6 bases from V and 7 bases from J; junction bases left unmatched: 13. The CDR3 consists of 15 residues. Germline CDR1 MDHEN, CDR2 SYDVKM.

The rearrangement links TRBV3-1 (or the pseudogene TRBV3-2) to TRBJ1-2; tentatively, D is TRBD1 (6 bases). Germline values: CDR1 LGHDT, CDR2 YNNKEL (reference sequence). V lost 2 bases, J lost 7 bases, and 11 bases lay in between. The CDR3 runs 13 residues. The CDR3 protein is CASSQQGFGGYTF. In DNA, the CDR3 is TGTGCCAGCAGCCAACAGGGGTTTGGTGGCTACACCTTC.

The chain has TRBV28 and TRBJ2-3, with TRBD2 as a possible D gene (6 bases). CDR3 size: 13 residues. With 6 bases removed from V and 5 bases from J, the gap between germline ends came to 12 bases. Germline CDR1 MDHEN, CDR2 SYDVKM. The CDR3 coding sequence is TGTGCCAGCAGCTTCCGACTAGTAGATACGCAGTATTTT. As protein: CASSFRLVDTQYF.

This clone came up once. This sequence joins TRBV2 and TRBJ1-3; weak D call: TRBD1 (6 bases). V was cut by 7 bases and J by 0 bases, with 10 bases left in between. The CDR3 runs to 14 residues. Germline V gene sequence: CDR1 SNHLY, CDR2 FYNNEI. CDR3 sequence (DNA): TGTGCCAGCAAGAGGACAGTCTCTGGAAACACCATATATTTT. Translating gives CASKRTVSGNTIYF.

In its sample, this clone was seen many times. This rearrangement joins TRBV5-4 to TRBJ2-7; D is possibly TRBD1 (6 bases). The CDR3 is 13 amino acids. Germline-derived CDR1 and CDR2 are SGHNT and YYREEE (reference sequence). With 4 bases removed from V and 2 bases from J, the gap between germline ends came to 10 bases. CDR3 nucleotides: TGTGCCAGCAGCGAGAACAGGGCCTACGAGCAGTACTTC. Amino acid sequence: CASSENRAYEQYF.

V is TRBV10-3 and J is TRBJ1-6; no firm D call. V lost 4 bases and J 10 bases, leaving 17 bases between the germline ends. CDR1 and CDR2 (germline): ENHRY, SYGVKD. The CDR3 extends over 15 amino acids. The CDR3 loop is CAISVDNRQSSPLHF. CDR3 coding DNA: TGTGCCATCAGTGTTGACAACAGACAATCCTCACCCCTCCACTTT.

This clone showed up just a few times. This chain uses TRBV11-2 with TRBJ2-7, with 9 bases identical to TRBD1. The CDR3 runs 13 residues. Germline assignment: CDR1 SGHAT and CDR2 FQNNGV. V trimming: 3 bases; J trimming: 5 bases; junction bases outside the gene matches: 2. The chain's CDR3 is CASSLGQGNEQYF. The CDR3 bases are TGTGCCAGCAGCTTGGGACAGGGTAACGAGCAGTACTTC.

The chain joins TRBV4-1 to TRBJ2-5; tentatively, D is TRBD1 (6 bases). This CDR3 spans 15 amino acids. V lost 1 base and J 5 bases, leaving 14 bases between the germline ends. In germline, CDR1 is MGHRA, CDR2 YSYEKL. The CDR3 sequence: CASSQGPGVMETQYF. The CDR3 nucleotides read TGCGCCAGCAGCCAAGGTCCAGGGGTTATGGAGACCCAGTACTTC.

This clone has more than one count but fewer than ten. The rearrangement uses TRBV7-8 and TRBJ2-2; a weak D match, TRBD2 (6 bases). This CDR3 is built from 16 residues. V lost 2 bases, J lost 0 bases, and 10 bases lay in between. Germline V gene data show CDR1 as SGHVS and CDR2 as FQNEAQ. The CDR3 protein is CASSLTRLANTGELFF. The CDR3 bases are TGTGCCAGCAGCTTAACTAGACTAGCGAACACCGGGGAGCTGTTTTTT. Variable domain in full (rest from reference TRBV7-8 and TRBJ2-2): GAGVSQSPRYKVAKRGQDVALRCDPISGHVSLFWYQQALGQGPEFLTYFQNEAQLDKSGLPSDRFFAERPEGSVSTLKIQRTQQEDSAVYLCASSLTRLANTGELFFGEGSRLTVL.

The J gene is TRBJ2-3, the V gene TRBV4-2; 8 bases are a match to TRBD2. V lost 0 bases, J lost 3 bases, and 5 bases stayed unmatched. The CDR3 spans 16 residues. Germline-derived CDR1 and CDR2 are LGHNA and YNFKEQ. Written as DNA, the CDR3 is TGTGCCAGCAGCCAAGATGGGACTAGGGGAACAGATACGCAGTATTTT. Protein: CASSQDGTRGTDTQYF.

The V and J genes are TRBV7-8 and TRBJ1-5; D ambiguous. Deletions cut 5 bases from V and 3 bases from J, with 8 bases between. The germline gives CDR1 SGHVS, CDR2 FQNEAQ. The CDR3 has 13 residues. CDR3 residues: CASSRKINQPQHF. CDR3 DNA: TGTGCCAGCAGCCGCAAAATCAATCAGCCCCAGCATTTT.

This chain uses TRBV5-1 with TRBJ2-7; maybe TRBD2 (6 bases). From germline, CDR1 is SGHRS and CDR2 YFSETQ. V lost 4 bases and J lost 0, with 11 bases in between. This CDR3 has 14 amino acids. The CDR3 reads CASSPGTLSYEQYF. DNA of the CDR3: TGCGCCAGCAGCCCCGGGACTCTCTCCTACGAGCAGTACTTC.

CDR3: CASSQRGADEKLFF. CDR3 nucleotides: TGTGCCAGCAGCCAACGAGGTGCGGATGAAAAACTGTTTTTT. V and J are TRBV3-1 (or the pseudogene TRBV3-2) and TRBJ1-4; D is ambiguous. V lost 2 bases, J lost 6 bases, and 10 bases lay in between. Germline V gives CDR1 LGHDT, CDR2 YNNKEL (reference sequence). The CDR3 loop spans 14 amino acids.

This clone was counted between two and nine times. The chain has TRBV5-6 and TRBJ2-2; 7 nucleotides agree with TRBD1. Germline trimming cut 1 base from V and 3 bases from J; bases unmatched to any gene: 9. Germline CDR1 and CDR2: SGHDT and YYEEEE. The CDR3 runs 17 residues. DNA of the CDR3: TGTGCCAGCAGCTTGATTATCAGGACAGGTGACACCGGGGAGCTGTTTTTT. It encodes CASSLIIRTGDTGELFF.

Details on this clone: The junction shows a germline mismatch at one end, possibly a read error. The chain is built from TRBV6-1 and TRBJ1-2; D unclear. CDR3 length: 15 residues. From germline, CDR1 is MNHNS and CDR2 SASEGT. CDR3 bases: TGTGCCAGCAGTAAAGCCCCCGGGGCTAACTATGGCTACACCTTC. Its translation is CASSKAPGANYGYTF.

The DNA of the CDR3 is TGTGCCAGCAGCCCAAACATGAACACTGAAGCTTTCTTT. Amino acid sequence: CASSPNMNTEAFF. The chain joins TRBV7-9 to TRBJ1-1; D not certain. Trimming removed 5 bases from V and 0 bases from J, with 7 bases in between. Germline CDR1 reads SEHNR; CDR2 reads FQNEAQ (reference sequence). The CDR3 has 13 residues. Full variable domain (remainder filled in from reference TRBV7-9 and TRBJ1-1): DTGVSQNPRHKITKRGQNVTFRCDPISEHNRLYWYRQTLGQGPEFLTYFQNEAQLEKSRLLSDRFSAERPKGSFSTLEIQRTEQGDSAMYLCASSPNMNTEAFFGQGTRLTVV.

The V and J genes are TRBV6-1 and TRBJ2-4; D is perhaps TRBD2 (6 bases). The V end was cut by 2 bases, the J end by 3 bases, with 8 bases between. The germline gives CDR1 MNHNS, CDR2 SASEGT. This CDR3 spans 14 amino acids. The CDR3 spells CASSERGGKNIQYF. CDR3 in DNA: TGTGCCAGCAGTGAACGGGGAGGCAAAAACATTCAGTACTTC.

The chain uses TRBV6-2 or TRBV6-3 and TRBJ2-7; D not resolved. Germline assignment: CDR1 MNHEY and CDR2 SVGEGT. CDR3 size: 15 residues. The ends were cut back, 0 bases at V and 2 bases at J, with 11 bases in the middle. The CDR3 sequence: CASSYSRSLTYEQYF. CDR3 nucleotides: TGTGCCAGCAGTTACTCGCGGTCCCTGACCTACGAGCAGTACTTC.

The chain is built from TRBV25-1 and TRBJ2-7; D is possibly TRBD2 (6 bases). CDR3 length: 13 residues. Germline lookup yields CDR1 MGHDK and CDR2 SYGVNS. Deletions cut 6 bases from V and 0 bases from J, with 9 bases between. CDR3 nucleotide sequence: TGTGCCAGCAGGGGCGGGAACTCCTACGAGCAGTACTTC. Amino acid sequence: CASRGGNSYEQYF.

CDR3 DNA: TGCGCCAGCAGCTTGGGAACAGTCGGCCTGGAGACCCAGTACTTC. This codes for CASSLGTVGLETQYF. The rearrangement uses TRBV5-1 and TRBJ2-5; no clear D gene. Germline-derived CDR1 and CDR2 are SGHRS and YFSETQ. The CDR3 runs 15 residues. Trimming left V 0 bases short and J 5 bases short, with 14 bases between.